This passage covers 8 T cell receptor beta chains from one sample sequenced in a study of beta chain features in type 1 diabetes. Study-level findings and limits: When Type 1 diabetes patients were examined, their TCRB CDR3s proved moderately but significantly shorter in all four CD4+ subsets.

These receptors have no known antigen. cDNA synthesis used the whole RNA isolate, giving expressed TCRB sequences. Here immunoSEQ multiplex PCR was the method, and the copy in TCRdb shows in-frame clones only, minus some. Here the sample spans a few hundred thousand clones, roughly an eighth being singletons. Sequencing input: naive CD4+ T cells from blood. The receptors here all came from a young man with type 1 diabetes.

In this sample, this clone turned up a few times. The V call is TRBV10-3, the J call TRBJ2-1, with TRBD1 matching over 7 bases. This CDR3 contains 16 residues. Germline lookup yields CDR1 ENHRY and CDR2 SYGVKD. V shed 4 bases, J shed 5 bases, and the junction held 11 bases outside the gene matches. CDR3 region: CAISGSLGQYNNEQFF. For the CDR3, the DNA is TGTGCCATCAGTGGATCTCTGGGACAGTACAACAATGAGCAGTTCTTC.

V and J are TRBV5-1 and TRBJ2-5; TRBD2 matches 8 bases. The V and J ends lost 6 bases and 4 bases, in that order; junction bases with no gene match: 8. The germline V gene has CDR1 SGHRS and CDR2 YFSETQ. This CDR3 comprises 14 residues. This CDR3 is CASKSGSVRETQYF. The CDR3 DNA reads TGCGCCAGCAAGAGCGGGAGCGTTCGAGAGACCCAGTACTTC.

This clone was counted only a few times. This CDR3 reads CASSPHRDHEQFF. The DNA of the CDR3 is TGTGCCAGCTCACCCCACAGGGACCATGAGCAGTTCTTC. The rearrangement uses TRBV18 and TRBJ2-1; D is possibly TRBD1 (6 bases). CDR3 length: 13 amino acids. Germline V gives CDR1 KGHSH, CDR2 LQKENI. V was trimmed by 3 bases and J by 8 bases, leaving 11 bases between them.

This rearrangement joins TRBV6-6 to TRBJ2-7; D not certain. The CDR3 has 15 residues. V lost 0 bases, J lost 6 bases, and 15 bases lay in between. Germline CDR1 reads MNHNY; CDR2 reads SVGAGI (reference sequence). CDR3 DNA: TGTGCCAGCAGTTACTCTGGGTCAGACTCGGGCGAGCAGTACTTC. Its translation: CASSYSGSDSGEQYF.

This clone was observed a few times. The J gene is TRBJ2-1, the V gene TRBV7-3; 8 positions match TRBD2. Looked up from germline, CDR1 is SGHTA and CDR2 is FQGTGA. Losses at the gene ends were 5 bases for V and 15 bases for J; bases not matched to a gene: 12. The CDR3 runs to 13 residues. CDR3 nucleotides: TGTGCCAGCAGCCCCGACGTAGCGGGAAGGAGGTTCTTC. Protein sequence: CASSPDVAGRRFF.

This clone was picked up a small number of times. The chain links TRBV30 to TRBJ2-4; the D gene is possibly TRBD1 (5 bases). The CDR3 runs 13 residues. Looked up from germline, CDR1 is GTSNPN and CDR2 is SVGIG (reference sequence). Trimming pared 4 bases from V and 7 bases from J, leaving 14 bases between. The CDR3: CAWTMYKGNIQYF. For the CDR3, the DNA is TGTGCCTGGACCATGTATAAGGGGAACATTCAGTACTTC. Combining the CDR3 with reference TRBV30 and TRBJ2-4 gives the whole variable domain SQTIHQWPATLVQPVGSPLSLECTVEGTSNPNLYWYRQAAGRGLQLLFYSVGIGQISSEVPQNLSASRPQDRQFILSSKKLLLSDSGFYLCAWTMYKGNIQYFGAGTRLSVL.

The chain is built from TRBV5-1 and TRBJ1-2; D possibly corresponds to TRBD1 (5 bases). There are 17 residues in the CDR3. The V end lost 0 bases, the J end lost 0 bases, and 15 bases lay between the germline ends. Germline CDR1 is SGHRS and CDR2 is YFSETQ. CDR3 region: CASSLEPNDRANYGYTF. The CDR3 coding sequence is TGCGCCAGCAGCTTGGAGCCTAATGACAGAGCTAACTATGGCTACACCTTC.

The chain links TRBV28 to TRBJ2-3, with TRBD1 identical over 9 bases. Germline V gene data show CDR1 as MDHEN and CDR2 as SYDVKM. The CDR3 totals 14 residues. J lost 4 bases, V lost 5 bases, and 4 bases had no gene match. The CDR3 DNA reads as TGTGCCAGCAGTCCCGGGACAGGGTCAGATACGCAGTATTTT. It specifies CASSPGTGSDTQYF.